This TCR beta chain is from a study of follicular helper T cells after annual influenza vaccination. Trimming stripped 0 bases from V and 4 bases from J, with 15 bases between. The germline V gene has CDR1 SGHTA and CDR2 FQGNSA. CDR3 length: 17 amino acids. Documented time point: 2015-2016 season, 7 days after influenza vaccination. TCRB was sequenced at Survey level resolution. TCRdb's copy holds only in-frame clones and misses some; the assay was immunoSEQ multiplex PCR. The sample lists approximately 8,500 clones; approximately 78% were seen once. This specimen was CXCR5+ CD38- circulating T follicular helper cells from blood, taken 7 days after influenza vaccination. The subset: circulating Tfh, non-naive CD4+CXCR5+PD-1+ (ICOS+CD38+ or ICOS-CD38-). The source is an adult who received the influenza vaccine. This chain joins TRBV7-2 and TRBJ2-2; tentatively, D is TRBD1 or TRBD2 (5 bases each). Here the CDR3 reads CASSLASGTPSTGELFF. The CDR3 nucleotides are TGTGCCAGCAGCTTAGCCAGTGGGACCCCCTCCACCGGGGAGCTGTTTTTT.